This TCR beta chain derives from a study of CD8+CD57+ T cells in acquired aplastic anemia (dated by TCRdb to 2017 to 2018). With regard to the full study: Extracted DNA from sorted CD4+ and CD8+ cells averaged about 3.4 ug, ranging from about 0.2 to 30 ug. Mean read counts for healthy donor samples were roughly 10 million for CD4+ cells and 11.0 million for CD8+ cells. Study-wide findings and limitations: No significant difference in CD8+ Simpson's diversity was found between patients and healthy controls (P=0.060). Fewer than 35 CD8+ CDR3 sequences were found to be shared between patients and controls, but these sequences appeared to be highly expressed in patients and within the immunodominant clones of the patients.

Genomic DNA was used as template for profiling of TCR beta VDJ combinations and CDR3 sequences. TCR repertoire sequencing was run on an Illumina HiSeq 2000. The authors' analysis ran thus. Repertoire assessment relied on Simpson's diversity index, CDR3 size and DJ length profiles, and TRBV/TRBJ rearrangement plots. Whichever DNA sequence was most abundant in the deep sequencing data was defined as the immunodominant clone. CDR3 amino acid sequences were screened for sharing across subjects and were compared with published repertoires and the VDJdb database. TCRdb ran its own pipeline on the public reads, namely fastp trimming at Q25 and MiXCR clone calling, and kept in-frame beta chains. Rows with a matching CDR3 protein are joined into one entry that keeps the most common DNA and genes. Clone size and V and J calls follow TCRdb, not the original study. For this sample the table gives about 420,000 distinct CDR3 sequences, of which about two thirds were detected only once. The ten largest make up 4% of the sample.

In the study, sorted CD4+ and CD8+ blood T cells from patients with severe aplastic anemia and from healthy subjects underwent deep sequencing of TCR repertoires. Ficoll-Paque density gradient centrifugation was used to isolate peripheral blood mononuclear cells. Before DNA was extracted, CD4+ and CD8+ T cells were sorted using either FACS or magnetic beads. For this clonotype: There is no known antigen for this receptor. Qualities for individual bases were not recorded, and no much larger clone is one base off.

The receptor's source is a human donor in good health, serving as a control. The sample consisted of sorted CD4+, CD8+, or CD8+CD57+ T cells (not recorded which) from PBMCs.

The sequenced DNA is TGTGCCAGCAGCGCTTCGCCCTGCGCCCCCCACACCTACGAGCAGTACTTC. Protein translation: CASSASPCAPHTYEQYF. The chain employs TRBV7-2 and TRBJ2-7, with no D gene named confidently. From the germline V gene, CDR1 is SGHTA and CDR2 is FQGNSA. V drops 5 bases and J drops 2 bases, leaving 22 bases in between. The CDR3 has 17 amino acids, counting the end cysteine and phenylalanine. CDR3 DNA only is kept here, 51 bases in frame from base 1.